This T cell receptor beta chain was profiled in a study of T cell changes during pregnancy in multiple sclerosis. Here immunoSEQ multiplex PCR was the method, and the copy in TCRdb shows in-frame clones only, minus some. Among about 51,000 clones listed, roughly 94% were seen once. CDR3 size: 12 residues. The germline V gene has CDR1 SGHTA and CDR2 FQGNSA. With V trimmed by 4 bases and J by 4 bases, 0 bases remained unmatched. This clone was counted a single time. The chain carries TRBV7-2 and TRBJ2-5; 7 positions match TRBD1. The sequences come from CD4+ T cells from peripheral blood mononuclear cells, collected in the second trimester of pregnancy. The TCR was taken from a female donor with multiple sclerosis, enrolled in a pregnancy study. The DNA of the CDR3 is TGTGCCAGCAGCTGGACAGGAGAGACCCAGTACTTC. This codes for CASSWTGETQYF.